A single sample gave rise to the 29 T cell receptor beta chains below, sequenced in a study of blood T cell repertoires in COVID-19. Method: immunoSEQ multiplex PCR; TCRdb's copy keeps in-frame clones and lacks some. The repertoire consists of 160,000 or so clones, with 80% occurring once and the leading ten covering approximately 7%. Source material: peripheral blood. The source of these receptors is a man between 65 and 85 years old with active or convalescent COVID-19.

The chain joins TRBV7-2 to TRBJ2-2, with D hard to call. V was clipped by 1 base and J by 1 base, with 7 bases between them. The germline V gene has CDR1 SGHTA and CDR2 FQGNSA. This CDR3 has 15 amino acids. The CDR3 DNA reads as TGTGCCAGCAGCTTAGTGTCAGAGAACACCGGGGAGCTGTTTTTT. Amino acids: CASSLVSENTGELFF.

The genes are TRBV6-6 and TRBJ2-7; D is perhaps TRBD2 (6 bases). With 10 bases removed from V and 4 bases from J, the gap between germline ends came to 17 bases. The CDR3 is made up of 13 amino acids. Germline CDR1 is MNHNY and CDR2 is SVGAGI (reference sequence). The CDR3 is CATGRGVLYEQYF. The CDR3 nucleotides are TGTGCCACCGGGCGGGGAGTCCTATACGAGCAGTACTTC.

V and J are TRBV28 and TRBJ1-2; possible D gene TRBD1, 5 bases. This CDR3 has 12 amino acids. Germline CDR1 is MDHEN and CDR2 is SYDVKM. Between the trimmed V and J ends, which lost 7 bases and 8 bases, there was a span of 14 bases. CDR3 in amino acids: CASNSGLGGYTF. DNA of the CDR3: TGTGCCAGCAATTCAGGGCTTGGGGGCTACACCTTC.

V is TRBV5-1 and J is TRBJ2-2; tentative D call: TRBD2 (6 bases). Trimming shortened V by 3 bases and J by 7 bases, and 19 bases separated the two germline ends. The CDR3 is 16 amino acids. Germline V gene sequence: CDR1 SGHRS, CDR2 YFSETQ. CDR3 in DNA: TGCGCCAGCAGCTCCGGTAGTAGCGGTTTGATCGGGGAGCTGTTTTTT. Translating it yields CASSSGSSGLIGELFF.

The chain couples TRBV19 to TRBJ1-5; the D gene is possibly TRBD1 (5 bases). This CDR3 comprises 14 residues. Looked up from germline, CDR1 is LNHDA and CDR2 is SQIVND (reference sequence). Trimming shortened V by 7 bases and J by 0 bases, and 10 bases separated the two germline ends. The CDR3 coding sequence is TGTGCCAGTACCCAGGGAATTAGCAATCAGCCCCAGCATTTT. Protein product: CASTQGISNQPQHF.

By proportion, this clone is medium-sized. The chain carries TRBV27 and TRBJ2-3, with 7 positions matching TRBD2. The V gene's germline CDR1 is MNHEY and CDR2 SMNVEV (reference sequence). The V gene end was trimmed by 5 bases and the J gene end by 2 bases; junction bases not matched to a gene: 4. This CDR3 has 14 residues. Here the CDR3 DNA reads TGTGCCAGCAGTCCAAGGGACTACACAGATACGCAGTATTTT. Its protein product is CASSPRDYTDTQYF.

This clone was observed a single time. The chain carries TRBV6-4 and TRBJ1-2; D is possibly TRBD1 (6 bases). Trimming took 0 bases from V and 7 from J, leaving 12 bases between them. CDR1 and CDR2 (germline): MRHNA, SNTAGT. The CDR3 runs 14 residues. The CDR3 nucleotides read TGTGCCAGCAGTGACTCTGGGGGGGCAGTTGGCTACACCTTC. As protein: CASSDSGGAVGYTF.

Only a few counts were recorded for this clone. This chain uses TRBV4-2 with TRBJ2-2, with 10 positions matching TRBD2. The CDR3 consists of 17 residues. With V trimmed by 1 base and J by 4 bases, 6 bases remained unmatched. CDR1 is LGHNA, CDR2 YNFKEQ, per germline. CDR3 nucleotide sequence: TGTGCCAGCAGCCAAGTTTCGCTAGCGGGAGCCACCGGGGAGCTGTTTTTT. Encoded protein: CASSQVSLAGATGELFF.

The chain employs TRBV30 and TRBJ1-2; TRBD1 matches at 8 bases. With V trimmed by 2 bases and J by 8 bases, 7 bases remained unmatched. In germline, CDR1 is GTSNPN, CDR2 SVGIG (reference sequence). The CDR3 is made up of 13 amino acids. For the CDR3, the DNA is TGTGCCTGGAGTCCGGACAGGGTGGGCGGCTACACCTTC. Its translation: CAWSPDRVGGYTF.

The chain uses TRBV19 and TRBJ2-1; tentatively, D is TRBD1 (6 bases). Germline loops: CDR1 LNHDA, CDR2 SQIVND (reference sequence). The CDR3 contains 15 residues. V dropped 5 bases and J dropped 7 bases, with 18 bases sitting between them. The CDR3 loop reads CASSSLNGQINEQFF. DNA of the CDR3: TGTGCCAGTAGTTCTCTCAACGGACAGATAAATGAGCAGTTCTTC. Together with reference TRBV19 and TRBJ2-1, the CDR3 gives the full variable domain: DGGITQSPKYLFRKEGQNVTLSCEQNLNHDAMYWYRQDPGQGLRLIYYSQIVNDFQKGDIAEGYSVSREKKESFPLTVTSAQKNPTAFYLCASSSLNGQINEQFFGPGTRLTVL.

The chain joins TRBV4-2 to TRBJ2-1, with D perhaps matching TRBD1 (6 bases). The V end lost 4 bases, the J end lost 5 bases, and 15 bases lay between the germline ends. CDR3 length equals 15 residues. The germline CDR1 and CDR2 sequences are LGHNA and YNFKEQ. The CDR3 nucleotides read TGTGCCAGCAGCCTAAAGGTATCAGGGGACAATGAGCAGTTCTTC. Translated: CASSLKVSGDNEQFF.

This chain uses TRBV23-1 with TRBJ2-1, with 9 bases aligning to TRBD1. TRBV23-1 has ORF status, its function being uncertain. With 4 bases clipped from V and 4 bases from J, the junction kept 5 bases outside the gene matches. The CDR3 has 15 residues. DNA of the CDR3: TGCGCCAGCAGTCCCACAGGGGGCGGATACAATGAGCAGTTCTTC. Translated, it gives CASSPTGGGYNEQFF.

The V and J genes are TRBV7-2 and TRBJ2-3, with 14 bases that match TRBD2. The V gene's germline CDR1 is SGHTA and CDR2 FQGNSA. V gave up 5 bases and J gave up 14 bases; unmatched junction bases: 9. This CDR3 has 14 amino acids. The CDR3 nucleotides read TGTGCCAGCAGCCTACGGACTAGCGGGGGGCGGGTGTATTTT. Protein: CASSLRTSGGRVYF. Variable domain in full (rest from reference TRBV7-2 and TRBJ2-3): GAGVSQSPSNKVTEKGKDVELRCDPISGHTALYWYRQSLGQGLEFLIYFQGNSAPDKSGLPSDRFSAERTGGSVSTLTIQRTQQEDSAVYLCASSLRTSGGRVYFGPGTRLTVL.

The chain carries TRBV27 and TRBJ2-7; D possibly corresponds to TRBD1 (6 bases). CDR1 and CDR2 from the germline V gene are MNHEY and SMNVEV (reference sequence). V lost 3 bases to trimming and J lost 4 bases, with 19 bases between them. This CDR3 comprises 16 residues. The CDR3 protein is CASSFFAGTSLYEQYF. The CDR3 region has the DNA TGTGCCAGCAGTTTTTTCGCCGGGACATCCCTTTACGAGCAGTACTTC.

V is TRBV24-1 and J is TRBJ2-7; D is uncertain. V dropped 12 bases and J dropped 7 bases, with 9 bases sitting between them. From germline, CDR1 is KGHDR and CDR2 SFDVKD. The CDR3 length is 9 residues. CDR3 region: CAPPREQYF. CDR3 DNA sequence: TGTGCCCCGCCTCGGGAGCAGTACTTC.

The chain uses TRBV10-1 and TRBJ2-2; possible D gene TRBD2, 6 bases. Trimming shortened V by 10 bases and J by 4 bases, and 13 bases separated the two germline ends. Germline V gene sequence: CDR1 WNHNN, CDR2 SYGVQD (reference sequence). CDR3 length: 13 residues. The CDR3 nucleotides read TGCGCCACCAAAGCGGGCCCCACCGGGGAGCTGTTTTTT. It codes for CATKAGPTGELFF.

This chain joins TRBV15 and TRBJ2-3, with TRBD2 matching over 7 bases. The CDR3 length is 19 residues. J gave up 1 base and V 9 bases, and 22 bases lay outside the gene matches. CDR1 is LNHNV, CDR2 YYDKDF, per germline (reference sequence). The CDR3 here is CATAGQGPDSSRGTDTQYF. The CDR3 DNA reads TGTGCCACAGCGGGGCAGGGCCCGGACTCCTCTCGGGGCACAGATACGCAGTATTTT.

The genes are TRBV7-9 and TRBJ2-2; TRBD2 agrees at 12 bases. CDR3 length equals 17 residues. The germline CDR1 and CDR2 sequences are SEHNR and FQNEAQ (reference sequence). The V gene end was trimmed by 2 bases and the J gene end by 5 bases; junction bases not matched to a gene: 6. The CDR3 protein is CASSLLLAGGPTGELFF. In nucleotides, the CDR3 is TGTGCCAGCAGCTTATTACTAGCGGGAGGCCCGACCGGGGAGCTGTTTTTT.

The CDR3 loop is CASSPPGQTNYQSGNTIYF. In DNA form, the CDR3 reads TGTGCCAGCAGCCCCCCCGGCCAGACGAACTACCAATCTGGAAACACCATATATTTT. The J gene is TRBJ1-3, the V gene TRBV7-7, with D hard to call. This CDR3 spans 19 amino acids. CDR1 SSHAT and CDR2 FNYEAQ come from the germline V gene (reference sequence). V gave up 5 bases and J gave up 1 base, with 24 bases separating them.

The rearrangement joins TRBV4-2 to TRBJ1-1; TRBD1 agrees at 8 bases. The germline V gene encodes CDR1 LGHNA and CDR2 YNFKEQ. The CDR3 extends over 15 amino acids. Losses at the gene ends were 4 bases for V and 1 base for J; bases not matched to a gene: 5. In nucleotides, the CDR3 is TGTGCCAGCAGCCTAACAGGGGGTCGGAACACTGAAGCTTTCTTT. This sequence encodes CASSLTGGRNTEAFF.

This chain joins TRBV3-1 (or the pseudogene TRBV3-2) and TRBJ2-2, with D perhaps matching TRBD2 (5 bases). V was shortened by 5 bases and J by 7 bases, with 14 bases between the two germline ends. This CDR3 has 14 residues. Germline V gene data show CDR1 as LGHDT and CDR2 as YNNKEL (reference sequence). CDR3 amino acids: CASSFSGVGGELFF. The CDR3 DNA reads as TGTGCCAGCAGCTTCAGCGGAGTCGGCGGGGAGCTGTTTTTT.

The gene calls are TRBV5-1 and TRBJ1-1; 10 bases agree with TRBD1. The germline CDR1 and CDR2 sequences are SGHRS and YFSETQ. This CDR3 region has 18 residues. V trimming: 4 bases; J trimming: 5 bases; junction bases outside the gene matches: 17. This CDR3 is CASSPGQGVSIRTTEAFF. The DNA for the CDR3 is TGCGCCAGCAGCCCCGGACAGGGGGTCTCTATCCGAACAACTGAAGCTTTCTTT.

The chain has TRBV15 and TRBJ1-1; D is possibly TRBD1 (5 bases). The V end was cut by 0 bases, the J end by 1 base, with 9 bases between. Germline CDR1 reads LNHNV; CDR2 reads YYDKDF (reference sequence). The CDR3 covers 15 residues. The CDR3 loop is CATSRDPRENTEAFF. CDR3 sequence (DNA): TGTGCCACCAGCAGAGATCCCAGGGAGAACACTGAAGCTTTCTTT.

CDR3 residues: CASSFGQRYSQYEQYF. The CDR3 DNA follows: TGTGCCAGCAGTTTTGGACAGCGATATTCTCAGTACGAGCAGTACTTC. V usage is TRBV28 and J usage is TRBJ2-7, with D tentatively TRBD1 (6 bases). The CDR3 covers 16 residues. Per germline, CDR1 MDHEN and CDR2 SYDVKM. V lost 3 bases and J lost 4, with 19 bases in between.

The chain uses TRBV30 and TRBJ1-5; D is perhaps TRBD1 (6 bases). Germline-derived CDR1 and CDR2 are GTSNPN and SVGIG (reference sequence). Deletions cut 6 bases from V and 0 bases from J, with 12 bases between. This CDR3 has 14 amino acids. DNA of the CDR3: TGTGCCTGTGACAGGTGGGATAGCAATCAGCCCCAGCATTTT. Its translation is CACDRWDSNQPQHF.

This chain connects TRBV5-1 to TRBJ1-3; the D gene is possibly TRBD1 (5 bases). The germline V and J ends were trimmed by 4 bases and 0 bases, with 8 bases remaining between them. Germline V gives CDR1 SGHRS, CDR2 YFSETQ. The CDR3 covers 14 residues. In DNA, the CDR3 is TGCGCCAGCAGCATAACAGGCTCTGGAAACACCATATATTTT. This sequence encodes CASSITGSGNTIYF.

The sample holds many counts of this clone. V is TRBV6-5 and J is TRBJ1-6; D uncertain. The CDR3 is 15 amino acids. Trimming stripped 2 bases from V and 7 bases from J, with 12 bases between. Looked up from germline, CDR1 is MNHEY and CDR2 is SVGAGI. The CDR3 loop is CASSYQARGNSPLHF. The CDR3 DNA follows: TGTGCCAGCAGTTACCAAGCGCGAGGAAATTCACCCCTCCACTTT.

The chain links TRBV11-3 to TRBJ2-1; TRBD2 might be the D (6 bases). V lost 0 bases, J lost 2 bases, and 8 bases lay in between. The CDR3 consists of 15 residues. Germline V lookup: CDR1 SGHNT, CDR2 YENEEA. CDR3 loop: CASSLEEGTYNEQFF. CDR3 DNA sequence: TGTGCCAGCAGCTTAGAGGAGGGAACCTACAATGAGCAGTTCTTC.

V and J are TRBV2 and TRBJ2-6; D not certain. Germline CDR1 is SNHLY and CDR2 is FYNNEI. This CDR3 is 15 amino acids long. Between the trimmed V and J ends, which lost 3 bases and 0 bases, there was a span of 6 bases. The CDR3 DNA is TGTGCCAGCAGTGAGGAGTACTCTGGGGCCAACGTCCTGACTTTC. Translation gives CASSEEYSGANVLTF.